This TCR beta chain was obtained from a study of T cell changes during pregnancy in multiple sclerosis. A single count supports this clone. Only in-frame clones appear in the TCRdb table, and some are missing; sequencing was by immunoSEQ multiplex PCR. The sample lists roughly 58,000 clones; roughly 92% were seen once. The CDR3 is 15 amino acids. V lost 8 bases, J lost 8 bases, and 22 bases lay in between. CDR1 and CDR2 from the germline V gene are MNHEY and SMNVEV (reference sequence). This material consisted of CD8+ T cells from peripheral blood mononuclear cells, taken in the third trimester of pregnancy. J is TRBJ2-1 and V is TRBV27; D is uncertain. The sequence came from a female donor with multiple sclerosis, enrolled in a pregnancy study. CDR3 in amino acids: CASRLEFTLSDEQFF. The CDR3 bases are TGTGCCAGCCGCCTAGAATTTACCCTTTCGGATGAGCAGTTCTTC.